The source of this T cell receptor (beta chain) is a study of blood T cell repertoires in COVID-19. On the study more broadly: Acute and convalescent COVID-19 samples came from the United States, Italy and Spain. T cells, B-cell-depleted T cells, or PBMCs supplied cDNA or gDNA.

Enrolled during active infection, Seattle patients were then followed longitudinally. Produced via immunoSEQ multiplex PCR; TCRdb's table is partial and in-frame only. This sample carries fewer than 700,000 clones, approximately 88% of them seen once, and the ten largest clones take 7.5% to 9.5%. The CDR3 loop spans 16 amino acids. V lost 4 bases to trimming and J lost 4 bases; unmatched junction nucleotides: 10. Germline V gene data show CDR1 as SGDLS and CDR2 as YYNGEE. The clonotype comes from a woman in her fifties or sixties with COVID-19, enrolled during active disease. The chain recombines TRBV9 with TRBJ2-3, with TRBD2 identical over 9 bases. The sequenced material came from peripheral blood. In nucleotides, the CDR3 is TGTGCCAGCAGCCTGTCCGGCGGGGGGGCTTCAGATACGCAGTATTTT. Its translation: CASSLSGGGASDTQYF.